This note documents a single T cell receptor (beta chain) sequence. The antigen is unknown. Clones were sequenced by immunoSEQ multiplex PCR, and TCRdb holds only the in-frame ones, with some missing. Among roughly 2,000,000 clones listed, approximately 94% were seen once. The naive CD8 subset, CD45RO-negative cells positively selected for CCR7, excluded terminally differentiated effector memory CD45RA+ cells. V was clipped by 2 bases and J by 14 bases; unmatched bases: 6. CDR3 length: 11 residues. Germline V gene sequence: CDR1 SGHKS, CDR2 YYEKEE (reference sequence). This sample is part of a study of shared clonotypes between healthy human individuals. General observations from the study: The expectation was that sequencing depth would affect clonotype sharing among donors. Clonotypes shared by all four sorted-subset donors had higher generation probabilities than non-shared clonotypes. Clonotype sharing across several donors was observed for 4% to 5.5% of naive CD4 clonotypes.

The sequence derives from a man aged 18 to 29 in good health. Sequenced input: naive CD8+ T cells sorted from blood. The V and J genes are TRBV5-5 and TRBJ1-1; 7 nucleotides agree with TRBD1. The CDR3 spells CASSLGQVGFF. The CDR3 nucleotides read TGTGCCAGCAGCTTAGGACAGGTCGGCTTCTTT. The full variable domain, in which reference TRBV5-5 and TRBJ1-1 provide the parts outside the CDR3, is DAGVTQSPTHLIKTRGQQVTLRCSPISGHKSVSWYQQVLGQGPQFIFQYYEKEERGRGNFPDRFSARQFPNYSSELNVNALLLGDSALYLCASSLGQVGFFGQGTRLTVV.